The clone carrying this T cell receptor beta chain was seen just once. These data originate in a study of cytomegalovirus exposure and HLA in healthy donors. The primer mix had 60 Vbeta and 13 Jbeta primers. Only in-frame clones appear in the TCRdb table, and some are missing; sequencing was by immunoSEQ multiplex PCR. Among 150,000 to 200,000 clones listed, more than 60% were seen once. The CDR3 is 13 amino acids. V was cut by 0 bases and J by 10 bases, with 15 bases left in between. Germline CDR1 is SQVTM and CDR2 is ANQGSEA. The chain couples TRBV29-1 to TRBJ1-1; unclear D gene. The clonotype comes from a woman aged 40 to 50 in good health and CMV-seropositive. The sequencing sample was made of PBMCs. CDR3 loop: CSVEDQVVAGAFF. The DNA for the CDR3 is TGCAGCGTTGAAGATCAGGTTGTGGCGGGAGCTTTCTTT.